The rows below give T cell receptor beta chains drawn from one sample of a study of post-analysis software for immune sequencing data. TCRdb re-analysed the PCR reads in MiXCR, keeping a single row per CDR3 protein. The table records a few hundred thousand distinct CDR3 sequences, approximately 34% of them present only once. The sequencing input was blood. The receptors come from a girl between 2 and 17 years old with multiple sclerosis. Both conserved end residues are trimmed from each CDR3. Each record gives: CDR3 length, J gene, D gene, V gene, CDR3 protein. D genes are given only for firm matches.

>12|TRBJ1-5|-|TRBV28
ASSLGQSGQPQH
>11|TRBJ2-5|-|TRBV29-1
SEIGADQETQY
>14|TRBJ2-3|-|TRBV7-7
ASSHYRSEPTDTQY
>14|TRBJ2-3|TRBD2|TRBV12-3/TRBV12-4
ASSPVTSGGADTQY
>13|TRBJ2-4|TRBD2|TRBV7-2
ASSPTSGGVGEQY
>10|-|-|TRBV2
ASAAGQETQY
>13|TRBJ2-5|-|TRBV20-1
SARAVSLYQETQY
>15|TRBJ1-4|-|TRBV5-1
ASSLLTGRGTNEKLF
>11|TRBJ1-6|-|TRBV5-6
ASSLLMGSPLH
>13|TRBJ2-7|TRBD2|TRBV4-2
ASSQVAGGRYEQY
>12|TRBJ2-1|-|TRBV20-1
SARRRALYNEQF
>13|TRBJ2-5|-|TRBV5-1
ASSSSGPNDETQY
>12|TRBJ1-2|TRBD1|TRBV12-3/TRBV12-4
ASSRGDRAYGYT
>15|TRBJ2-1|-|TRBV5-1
ASSSYGTIFSYNEQF
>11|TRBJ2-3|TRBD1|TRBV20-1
SARGQSTDTQY
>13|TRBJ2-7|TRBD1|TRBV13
ASNRRDRGQYEQY
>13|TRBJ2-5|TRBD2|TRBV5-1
ASSLERGWQETQY
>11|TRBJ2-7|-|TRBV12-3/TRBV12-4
ASGLGGRYEQY
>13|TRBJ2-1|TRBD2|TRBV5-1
ASSLGTSTYNEQF
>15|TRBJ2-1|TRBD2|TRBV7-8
ASSPRGAGGIYNEQF
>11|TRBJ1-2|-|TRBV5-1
ASSLYDADGYT
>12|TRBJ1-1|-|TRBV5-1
ASSLNREGTEAF
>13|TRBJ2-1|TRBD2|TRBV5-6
ASSWAGGGYNEQF
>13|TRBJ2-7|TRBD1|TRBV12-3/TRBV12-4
ASSRPWTGDYEQY
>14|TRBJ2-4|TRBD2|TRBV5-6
ASSPRDYRAKNIQY
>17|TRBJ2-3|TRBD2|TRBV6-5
ASSSLIPGLAGGTDTQY
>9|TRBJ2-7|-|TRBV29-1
SVGHGNEQY
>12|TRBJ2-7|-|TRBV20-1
SASGTAGGYEQY
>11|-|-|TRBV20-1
SPSDHLDGTQY
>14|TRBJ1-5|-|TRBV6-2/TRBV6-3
ASRPRSGILNQPQH
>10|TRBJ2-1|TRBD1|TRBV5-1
ASSFDGTGQF
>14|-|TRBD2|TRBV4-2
ASSQDQGGGAGEQY
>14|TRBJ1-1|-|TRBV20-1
SARGGGRGFDTEAF
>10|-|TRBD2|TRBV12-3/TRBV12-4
ASSLGEGEQY
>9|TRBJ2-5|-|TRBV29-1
SLRHGETQY
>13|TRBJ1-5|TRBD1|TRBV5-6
ASSWGDREGQPQH
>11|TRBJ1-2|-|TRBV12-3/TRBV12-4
ASSLKSGYGYT
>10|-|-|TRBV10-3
AIRGTKETQY
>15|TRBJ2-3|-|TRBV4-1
ASSQGSGVHYTDTQY
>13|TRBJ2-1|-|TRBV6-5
ASRSLRGTDNEQF
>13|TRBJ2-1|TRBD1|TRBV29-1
SAPRWTGGYNEQF
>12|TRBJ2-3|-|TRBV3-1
ASSQAGLTDTQY
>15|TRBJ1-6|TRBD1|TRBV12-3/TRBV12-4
AISLEQGATYNSPLH
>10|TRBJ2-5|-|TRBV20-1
SGLRAGRKQY
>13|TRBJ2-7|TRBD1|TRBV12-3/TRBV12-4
ASRAHGQGTYEQY
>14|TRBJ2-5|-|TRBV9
ASSVGVGGPEETQY
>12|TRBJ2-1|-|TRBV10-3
AISAMGDYNEQF
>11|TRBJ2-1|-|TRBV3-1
ASNANSGDEQF
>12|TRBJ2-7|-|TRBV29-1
SVVGGSGSYEQY
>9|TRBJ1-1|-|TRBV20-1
SATTGSEAF
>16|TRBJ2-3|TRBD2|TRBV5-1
ASSSGLAGAYSTDTQY